This T cell receptor beta chain is from a study of chemoradiotherapy in HPV16-positive cancers. Method: immunoSEQ multiplex PCR; TCRdb's copy keeps in-frame clones and lacks some. The sample holds about 68,000 clones, about 88% seen once. Germline V gene sequence: CDR1 MNHEY, CDR2 SMNVEV (reference sequence). Trimming cost V 5 bases and J 3 bases; bases outside gene matches: 5. This CDR3 contains 15 residues. This TCR came from a human donor with HPV-associated anogenital cancer. The chain is built from TRBV27 and TRBJ2-3, with TRBD2 identical over 10 bases. The sequenced sample was blood, obtained from a patient who underwent chemoradiotherapy. The CDR3 DNA sequence: TGTGCCAGCAGTACGTCTAGCGGGGGAACAGATACGCAGTATTTT. This encodes CASSTSSGGTDTQYF.